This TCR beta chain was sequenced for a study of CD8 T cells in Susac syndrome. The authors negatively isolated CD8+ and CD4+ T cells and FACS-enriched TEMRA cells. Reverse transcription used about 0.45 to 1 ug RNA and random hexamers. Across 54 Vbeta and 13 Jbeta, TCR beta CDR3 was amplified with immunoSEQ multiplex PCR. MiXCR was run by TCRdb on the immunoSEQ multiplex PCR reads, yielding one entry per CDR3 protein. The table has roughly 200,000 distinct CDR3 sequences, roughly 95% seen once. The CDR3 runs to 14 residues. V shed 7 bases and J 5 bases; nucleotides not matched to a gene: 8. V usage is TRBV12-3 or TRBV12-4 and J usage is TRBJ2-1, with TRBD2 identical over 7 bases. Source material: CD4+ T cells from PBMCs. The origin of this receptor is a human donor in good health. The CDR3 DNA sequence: TGTGCCAGCATCCTTTCCAGCGGGGACAATGAGCAGTTCTTC. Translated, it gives CASILSSGDNEQFF.